The next 27 T cell receptor beta chains were all read from a single sample in a study of regulatory T cells in long-lasting Graves disease. Through Arm-PCR of CDR3 regions and iRepertoire HTBI primers, TCR beta libraries were built. TCRdb used MiXCR to reprocess the multiplex PCR reads, holding one entry per CDR3 protein. The top ten clones hold roughly 40% of a sample with about 660,000 distinct CDR3 sequences, approximately 29% of them seen once. Stated time point: persistent/refractory GD, antithyroid drugs over 5 years with positive TRAb. Following extraction of RNA from PBMCs, that RNA was used to make the TCR library. The material sequenced was peripheral blood mononuclear cells (PBMCs), taken when the disease was refractory, from a patient treated with antithyroid drugs. Receptors were obtained from a female donor with Graves disease.

The V and J genes are TRBV20-1 and TRBJ1-3; 10 positions agree with TRBD1. The CDR3 has 14 amino acids. Losses at the gene ends were 6 bases for V and 3 bases for J; bases not matched to a gene: 5. Germline CDR1 DFQATT, CDR2 SNEGSKA (reference sequence). The DNA of the CDR3 is TGCAGTGCCCCGGACAGGGGGGGTGGAAACACCATATATTTT. It specifies CSAPDRGGGNTIYF.

This clonotype was picked up many times. J is TRBJ2-3 and V is TRBV28, with a possible D match to TRBD1 (6 bases). This CDR3 spans 17 amino acids. CDR1 and CDR2 (germline): MDHEN, SYDVKM. V lost 5 bases and J lost 0, with 18 bases in between. The CDR3 is CASSPRSGVGSTDTQYF. The CDR3 coding sequence is TGTGCCAGCAGTCCCCGTTCAGGGGTTGGGAGCACAGATACGCAGTATTTT.

This clonotype has more than one count but fewer than ten. The rearrangement joins TRBV7-2 to TRBJ2-5; weak D call: TRBD2 (6 bases). CDR3 length equals 14 residues. CDR1 and CDR2 from the germline V gene are SGHTA and FQGNSA. The germline V and J ends were trimmed by 3 bases and 5 bases, with 13 bases remaining between them. CDR3 coding DNA: TGTGCCAGCAGCTTCCCCGGGACTCGGGAGACCCAGTACTTC. Amino acid sequence: CASSFPGTRETQYF.

This clonotype has more than one count but fewer than ten. This chain uses TRBV2 with TRBJ2-7, with TRBD2 matching 9 bases. The germline V gene encodes CDR1 SNHLY and CDR2 FYNNEI. After removal of 10 bases from V and 6 bases from J, the junction contained 10 bases not matched to a gene. The CDR3 consists of 13 residues. This CDR3 is CATGGSGSAEQYF. The DNA for the CDR3 is TGTGCCACCGGGGGTAGCGGGAGTGCCGAGCAGTACTTC.

The CDR3 sequence: CASSRELESEQYF. In nucleotides, the CDR3 is TGTGCCAGCAGCCGGGAGCTTGAAAGCGAGCAGTACTTC. The V and J genes are TRBV6-2 or TRBV6-3 and TRBJ2-7, with a weak D call TRBD2 (6 bases). Germline-derived CDR1 and CDR2 are MNHEY and SVGEGT. The V end was cut by 6 bases, the J end by 6 bases, with 15 bases between. The CDR3 covers 13 residues.

The J gene is TRBJ1-1, the V gene TRBV6-2 or TRBV6-3; a weak D match, TRBD1 (5 bases). V dropped 5 bases and J dropped 4 bases, with 11 bases sitting between them. From germline, CDR1 is MNHEY and CDR2 SVGEGT. The CDR3 is 13 residues long. CDR3 nucleotides: TGTGCCAGCAGTAGGTTGGGGCTCACTGAAGCTTTCTTT. It codes for CASSRLGLTEAFF.

This clonotype was counted ten times or more. The chain uses TRBV12-3 or TRBV12-4 and TRBJ1-2, with 9 nucleotides matching TRBD1. This CDR3 spans 16 amino acids. V lost 7 bases to trimming and J lost 7 bases; unmatched junction nucleotides: 16. In DNA, the CDR3 is TGTGCCAGCAATCTGCTACTGGGACAGGGATATTTTGGCTACACCTTC. Its translation is CASNLLLGQGYFGYTF.

This sequence joins TRBV5-1 and TRBJ1-1; a possible D gene is TRBD1 (5 bases). Germline V gene sequence: CDR1 SGHRS, CDR2 YFSETQ. This CDR3 contains 15 residues. V was clipped by 3 bases and J by 6 bases, with 18 bases between them. CDR3 sequence (DNA): TGCGCCAGCAGCTACGCTTCTACGGGGCGTCCTGAAGCTTTCTTT. It encodes CASSYASTGRPEAFF. The full variable domain, in which reference TRBV5-1 and TRBJ1-1 provide the parts outside the CDR3, is KAGVTQTPRYLIKTRGQQVTLSCSPISGHRSVSWYQQTPGQGLQFLFEYFSETQRNKGNFPGRFSGRQFSNSRSEMNVSTLELGDSALYLCASSYASTGRPEAFFGQGTRLTVV.

This clonotype was seen many times. The chain combines TRBV27 with TRBJ1-1; 9 nucleotides align to TRBD1. V lost 0 bases and J lost 1; bases outside the gene matches: 3. This CDR3 has 16 amino acids. The germline V gene has CDR1 MNHEY and CDR2 SMNVEV (reference sequence). CDR3: CASSLSGTGKNTEAFF. As DNA, the CDR3 is TGTGCCAGCAGTTTATCCGGGACAGGGAAGAACACTGAAGCTTTCTTT.

This clonotype was counted at least ten times. The chain couples TRBV12-3 or TRBV12-4 to TRBJ1-2; the D is unclear. This CDR3 has 15 amino acids. Deletions cut 6 bases from V and 0 bases from J, with 14 bases between. The CDR3 loop reads CASSLLGLANYGYTF. The CDR3 coding sequence is TGTGCCAGCAGCCTTTTAGGGCTAGCTAACTATGGCTACACCTTC.

This chain connects TRBV7-9 to TRBJ2-5, with a tentative D call TRBD1 (5 bases). This CDR3 spans 15 amino acids. CDR1 and CDR2 (germline): SEHNR, FQNEAQ (reference sequence). V lost 2 bases to trimming and J lost 3 bases, with 13 bases between them. CDR3 nucleotides: TGTGCCAGCAGCTTATGGTTGGACAAAGAAGAGACCCAGTACTTC. Protein sequence: CASSLWLDKEETQYF.

This clonotype was found a few times. The rearrangement links TRBV12-3 or TRBV12-4 to TRBJ2-3; possibly TRBD1 for D (5 bases). Trimming pared 6 bases from V and 1 base from J, leaving 8 bases between. This CDR3 spans 13 amino acids. CDR3 residues: CASRWTRTDTQYF. In DNA, the CDR3 is TGTGCCAGCAGATGGACACGCACAGATACGCAGTATTTT.

This clonotype showed up many times. This chain connects TRBV15 to TRBJ2-5; D is undetermined. Germline loops: CDR1 LNHNV, CDR2 YYDKDF (reference sequence). V lost 0 bases and J lost 2, with 22 bases in between. This CDR3 contains 19 residues. The CDR3 sequence is CATSRDSSQIRQSQETQYF. The CDR3 bases are TGTGCCACCAGCAGAGATTCCTCGCAGATCAGGCAATCGCAAGAGACCCAGTACTTC.

V gene TRBV20-1 combines with J gene TRBJ1-2, with 7 bases fitting TRBD1. Germline V lookup: CDR1 DFQATT, CDR2 SNEGSKA (reference sequence). J gave up 4 bases and V 5 bases, and 13 bases lay outside the gene matches. This CDR3 spans 15 amino acids. In DNA, the CDR3 is TGCAGTGCTTCGCAGGGGGGGCTAACGATCTATGGCTACACCTTC. Protein sequence: CSASQGGLTIYGYTF.

In this sample, this clonotype turned up a few times. Given a far larger clone just one base away, this is likely a sequencing read error. The chain couples TRBV28 to TRBJ1-5; the D is unclear. There are 11 residues in the CDR3. The V and J ends lost 5 bases and 4 bases respectively, with 3 bases between them. Per germline, CDR1 MDHEN and CDR2 SYDVKM. In DNA, the CDR3 is TGTGCCAGCAGTACAAATCAGCCCCAGCATTTT. Its protein is CASSTNQPQHF.

V usage is TRBV24-1 and J usage is TRBJ1-5; no firm D call. Germline V gene lookup returns CDR1 KGHDR and CDR2 SFDVKD. V lost 3 bases and J lost 4, with 12 bases in between. The CDR3 sequence is 15 residues long. CDR3 protein: CATSDPGQINQPQHF. In DNA form, the CDR3 reads TGTGCCACCAGTGATCCAGGTCAGATAAATCAGCCCCAGCATTTT.

This clonotype was recorded many times. J is TRBJ1-2 and V is TRBV2; no reliable D call. Germline V gives CDR1 SNHLY, CDR2 FYNNEI. Trimming pared 4 bases from V and 6 bases from J, leaving 18 bases between. CDR3 size: 15 residues. The CDR3 loop reads CASSVLSHGVDGYTF. The CDR3 region has the DNA TGTGCCAGCAGTGTGCTGAGCCACGGGGTTGATGGCTACACCTTC.

The rearrangement joins TRBV14 to TRBJ2-1; 16 bases are a match to TRBD2. The V segment lost 2 bases and the J segment 0 bases; nucleotides outside the gene matches: 4. Germline V gene data show CDR1 as SGHDN and CDR2 as FVKESK. This CDR3 is built from 19 residues. In nucleotides, the CDR3 is TGTGCCAGCAGCCAACCGGGACTAGCGGGAGGGGGCTCCTACAATGAGCAGTTCTTC. Protein: CASSQPGLAGGGSYNEQFF. Using reference TRBV14 and TRBJ2-1 for the parts outside the CDR3, the full variable domain is EAGVTQFPSHSVIEKGQTVTLRCDPISGHDNLYWYRRVMGKEIKFLLHFVKESKQDESGMPNNRFLAERTGGTYSTLKVQPAELEDSGVYFCASSQPGLAGGGSYNEQFFGPGTRLTVL.

In its sample, this clonotype was seen a few times. This rearrangement joins TRBV6-1 to TRBJ1-1, with D perhaps TRBD1 (6 bases). The CDR3 has 13 residues. Trimming pared 3 bases from V and 8 bases from J, leaving 13 bases between. Germline V lookup: CDR1 MNHNS, CDR2 SASEGT. In nucleotides, the CDR3 is TGTGCCAGCAGTGATTGGGGGCCAGGCGAAGCTTTCTTT. Its translation is CASSDWGPGEAFF.

At least ten counts were recorded for this clonotype. This rearrangement joins TRBV28 to TRBJ1-1, with D unclear. V was cut by 3 bases and J by 0 bases, with 8 bases left in between. Germline values: CDR1 MDHEN, CDR2 SYDVKM. This CDR3 is 14 amino acids long. CDR3 in DNA: TGTGCCAGCAGTTTTCCAGACATGAACACTGAAGCTTTCTTT. This codes for CASSFPDMNTEAFF.

There are a few counts of this clonotype. The chain combines TRBV4-1 with TRBJ2-7; a weak D match, TRBD1 (5 bases). This CDR3 has 15 amino acids. V dropped 4 bases and J dropped 6 bases, with 19 bases sitting between them. CDR1 is MGHRA and CDR2 is YSYEKL in the germline V gene. The CDR3 protein is CASSPGSRGSSEQYF. CDR3 in DNA: TGCGCCAGCAGCCCGGGTTCTAGGGGAAGCTCCGAGCAGTACTTC.

This clonotype showed up many times. V gene TRBV7-2 combines with J gene TRBJ1-5; possibly TRBD1 for D (5 bases). This CDR3 contains 14 residues. Germline loops: CDR1 SGHTA, CDR2 FQGNSA. Trimming cost V 7 bases and J 1 base, with 11 bases left between them. CDR3 protein: CASTDSMSNQPQHF. The DNA for the CDR3 is TGTGCCAGCACCGACAGTATGAGCAATCAGCCCCAGCATTTT. The full variable domain, rest sourced from reference TRBV7-2 and TRBJ1-5, is GAGVSQSPSNKVTEKGKDVELRCDPISGHTALYWYRQSLGQGLEFLIYFQGNSAPDKSGLPSDRFSAERTGGSVSTLTIQRTQQEDSAVYLCASTDSMSNQPQHFGDGTRLSIL.

This clonotype was seen many times. This chain joins TRBV27 and TRBJ1-4, with 7 bases identical to TRBD1. V shed 6 bases, J shed 0 bases, and the junction held 13 bases outside the gene matches. Germline values: CDR1 MNHEY, CDR2 SMNVEV (reference sequence). This CDR3 region has 18 residues. The CDR3, as DNA: TGTGCCAGCAGCCCGACAGGGATGGAATTTGCAACTAATGAAAAACTGTTTTTT. It encodes CASSPTGMEFATNEKLFF. Filled out from reference TRBV27 and TRBJ1-4, the complete variable domain reads EAQVTQNPRYLITVTGKKLTVTCSQNMNHEYMSWYRQDPGLGLRQIYYSMNVEVTDKGDVPEGYKVSRKEKRNFPLILESPSPNQTSLYFCASSPTGMEFATNEKLFFGSGTQLSVL.

The V gene is TRBV24-1, the J gene TRBJ2-7; D is perhaps TRBD1 (5 bases). Germline assignment: CDR1 KGHDR and CDR2 SFDVKD. Between the trimmed V and J ends, which lost 0 bases and 7 bases, there was a span of 15 bases. The CDR3 sequence is 15 residues long. The CDR3 region has the DNA TGTGCCACCAGTGATTTGCAAGGGGATGATTGTGAGCAGTACTTC. Amino acid sequence: CATSDLQGDDCEQYF.

This clonotype occurred many times. This chain connects TRBV20-1 to TRBJ1-2; D not certain. CDR3 length: 13 amino acids. The germline V gene has CDR1 DFQATT and CDR2 SNEGSKA (reference sequence). V dropped 2 bases and J dropped 4 bases, with 11 bases sitting between them. CDR3 sequence: CSARSRHAYGYTF. The CDR3 DNA is TGCAGTGCTAGATCCCGACATGCCTATGGCTACACCTTC.

This clonotype showed up many times. The chain employs TRBV27 and TRBJ1-5, with D maybe TRBD1 (6 bases). Per the germline V gene, CDR1 is MNHEY and CDR2 is SMNVEV (reference sequence). This CDR3 region has 14 residues. Trimming removed 2 bases at V and 5 bases at J, with 10 bases between. The CDR3 region is CASSLRDRYQPQHF. The CDR3 region has the DNA TGTGCCAGCAGTTTACGAGACAGGTATCAGCCCCAGCATTTT.

This sequence joins TRBV30 and TRBJ1-4; D is uncertain. CDR1 GTSNPN and CDR2 SVGIG come from the germline V gene (reference sequence). With 0 bases removed from V and 11 bases from J, the gap between germline ends came to 19 bases. The CDR3 is 15 amino acids. CDR3 loop: CAWSVLRTAAGKLFF. The CDR3 DNA sequence: TGTGCCTGGAGTGTACTTAGGACGGCGGCGGGGAAACTGTTTTTT.